The T cell receptor beta chain described here comes from a study of shared clonotypes between healthy human individuals. Study information: CD4 naive cells filled three plates per donor, CD4 memory three, CD8 naive two and CD8 memory one. Study outcomes and limitations: Against clonotypes common to all four donors, non-shared ones had lower generation probabilities.

Germline V gene data show CDR1 as SGHDT and CDR2 as YYEEEE. This CDR3 comprises 14 residues. The V end lost 4 bases, the J end lost 7 bases, and 15 bases lay between the germline ends. Naive CD8 cells were CD45RO-negative, positively selected for CCR7, excluding terminally differentiated effector memory CD45RA+ cells. There were no recent acute infections or vaccinations among the donors, who were healthy HIV-negative adults. With regard to this clone: Its target is not known.

About 200 ng DNA, about 30,000 T cell genomes, went into each sorted-subset replicate PCR. The protocol was immunoSEQ multiplex PCR, while the TCRdb copy is restricted to in-frame clones and leaves out a portion. The sample holds under 850,000 clones, nearly 95% seen once. Specimen: naive CD8+ T cells sorted from blood. The chain joins TRBV5-6 to TRBJ2-1; D may correspond to TRBD1 or TRBD2 (5 bases each). The clonotype comes from a man aged 25 to 45 in good health. CDR3 residues: CASSPGRRLNEQFF. Here the CDR3 DNA reads TGTGCCAGCAGCCCGGGACGGAGGCTTAATGAGCAGTTCTTC.